A single sample is the source of the 26 T cell receptor beta chains below, sequenced in a study of blood T cell repertoires in COVID-19. Generated by immunoSEQ multiplex PCR, the TCRdb table keeps only in-frame clones and is missing some. The sample has around 100,000 clones, around 86% seen once; the top ten hold less than 5%. The sample comprised peripheral blood. The receptors derive from a woman older than 75 with acute or convalescent COVID-19.

The chain uses TRBV2 and TRBJ1-4, with D perhaps matching TRBD1 (6 bases). V lost 4 bases and J lost 7, with 13 bases in between. The CDR3 extends over 14 amino acids. CDR1 is SNHLY and CDR2 is FYNNEI in the germline V gene. The CDR3 reads CASSGAGVPEKLFF. Written as DNA, the CDR3 is TGTGCCAGCAGTGGGGCAGGGGTACCTGAAAAACTGTTTTTT.

This chain links TRBV2 with TRBJ1-2; TRBD1 might be the D (6 bases). Germline V gives CDR1 SNHLY, CDR2 FYNNEI. The V end lost 8 bases, the J end lost 6 bases, and 7 bases lay between the germline ends. The CDR3 loop spans 10 amino acids. The CDR3: CASAGDGYTF. The CDR3 DNA reads as TGTGCCAGCGCAGGGGATGGCTACACCTTC.

CDR3 loop: CASSSQGGPDTQYF. CDR3 nucleotide sequence: TGTGCCAGCAGCTCTCAGGGGGGCCCAGATACGCAGTATTTT. The chain has TRBV13 and TRBJ2-3; D is perhaps TRBD1 (7 bases). The CDR3 covers 14 residues. Trimming removed 4 bases at V and 4 bases at J, with 12 bases between. Per germline, CDR1 PRHDT and CDR2 FYEKMQ (reference sequence).

This clone has just a few counts. The chain links TRBV30 to TRBJ2-1; TRBD2 might be the D (5 bases). CDR3 size: 14 residues. The germline gives CDR1 GTSNPN, CDR2 SVGIG (reference sequence). Trimming removed 5 bases at V and 0 bases at J, with 11 bases between. Here the CDR3 reads CAWQAESSYNEQFF. In nucleotides, the CDR3 is TGTGCCTGGCAAGCGGAAAGCTCCTACAATGAGCAGTTCTTC.

J is TRBJ2-1 and V is TRBV5-1, with 7 bases fitting TRBD2. The J segment lost 4 bases and the V segment lost 5 bases, leaving 6 bases of the junction unmatched. This CDR3 is built from 14 residues. CDR1 is SGHRS and CDR2 is YFSETQ in the germline V gene. CDR3 in amino acids: CASRGLAAYNEQFF. CDR3 nucleotide sequence: TGCGCCAGCAGAGGTCTAGCGGCTTACAATGAGCAGTTCTTC.

This chain uses TRBV5-5 with TRBJ2-2; 15 nucleotides align to TRBD2. Germline loops: CDR1 SGHKS, CDR2 YYEKEE (reference sequence). The CDR3 length is 20 residues. V trimming: 0 bases; J trimming: 1 base; junction bases outside the gene matches: 7. The DNA of the CDR3 is TGTGCCAGCAGCTTGGAGTCCGGGACTAGCGGGAGGAGGAACACCGGGGAGCTGTTTTTT. Its protein product is CASSLESGTSGRRNTGELFF.

The chain links TRBV28 to TRBJ1-2; D not resolved. V lost 5 bases, J lost 7 bases, and 14 bases lay in between. Germline assignment: CDR1 MDHEN and CDR2 SYDVKM. The CDR3 loop spans 13 amino acids. The CDR3: CASSHLGASGYTF. The CDR3 nucleotides are TGTGCCAGCAGTCACCTGGGCGCGTCTGGCTACACCTTC.

The V and J genes are TRBV18 and TRBJ2-7; D gene unclear. CDR3 size: 14 residues. V was pared by 3 bases and J by 6 bases, with 15 bases between. Germline CDR1 is KGHSH and CDR2 is LQKENI. CDR3 nucleotides: TGTGCCAGCTCACCTCCGACACCTGTTGGCGAGCAGTACTTC. It yields the protein CASSPPTPVGEQYF.

J is TRBJ1-5 and V is TRBV19, with 8 bases that match TRBD1. The V segment lost 5 bases and the J segment 0 bases; nucleotides outside the gene matches: 9. The germline V gene encodes CDR1 LNHDA and CDR2 SQIVND (reference sequence). This CDR3 has 17 residues. The CDR3 nucleotides read TGTGCCAGTAGTCCACGACAGGGGATACTTAGCAATCAGCCCCAGCATTTT. It codes for CASSPRQGILSNQPQHF.

The chain recombines TRBV5-6 with TRBJ2-1; TRBD2 aligns across 13 bases. Germline CDR1 and CDR2: SGHDT and YYEEEE. This CDR3 comprises 15 residues. The junction had 11 bases not matched to a gene; V was cut back by 7 bases and J by 10 bases. CDR3 region: CASQRGTSGTEEQFF. The CDR3 DNA follows: TGTGCCAGCCAACGGGGGACTAGCGGGACGGAGGAGCAGTTCTTC.

The chain couples TRBV24-1 to TRBJ1-2; TRBD1 agrees at 10 bases. V shed 9 bases, J shed 2 bases, and the junction held 11 bases outside the gene matches. CDR3 size: 16 residues. CDR1 is KGHDR and CDR2 is SFDVKD in the germline V gene. The CDR3 loop reads CATDDRGTGANYGYTF. CDR3 bases: TGTGCCACCGATGACCGAGGGACAGGGGCCAACTATGGCTACACCTTC.

The genes are TRBV18 and TRBJ1-1, with 11 bases identical to TRBD1. V trimming: 1 base; J trimming: 2 bases; junction bases outside the gene matches: 9. Germline V CDR1 and CDR2: KGHSH, LQKENI. This CDR3 has 18 amino acids. In DNA, the CDR3 is TGTGCCAGCTCACCACGTCTGGGACAGGGGGTTAGAAACACTGAAGCTTTCTTT. This translates into CASSPRLGQGVRNTEAFF.

The V call is TRBV5-4, the J call TRBJ2-3; TRBD2 aligns across 9 bases. Germline V gene sequence: CDR1 SGHNT, CDR2 YYREEE (reference sequence). The V segment lost 4 bases and the J segment 5 bases; nucleotides outside the gene matches: 11. This CDR3 region has 16 residues. The CDR3 spells CASSASGLAGRDTQYF. Here the CDR3 DNA reads TGTGCCAGCAGCGCTTCGGGGCTAGCGGGACGAGATACGCAGTATTTT.

The gene calls are TRBV11-2 and TRBJ2-5, with a weak D call TRBD2 (7 bases). There are 15 residues in the CDR3. The V end was cut by 5 bases, the J end by 3 bases, with 16 bases between. The germline V gene encodes CDR1 SGHAT and CDR2 FQNNGV. Here the CDR3 reads CASSLVGGGEETQYF. The CDR3 DNA reads as TGTGCCAGCAGCCTAGTAGGGGGGGGCGAAGAGACCCAGTACTTC.

The CDR3 DNA follows: TGTGCCAGCAGTGAAATTAGCCTCCGGACGGGGGCCTACGAGCAGTACTTC. As protein: CASSEISLRTGAYEQYF. The V and J genes are TRBV6-1 and TRBJ2-7, with D maybe TRBD2 (6 bases). Germline values: CDR1 MNHNS, CDR2 SASEGT. V was cut by 2 bases and J by 2 bases, with 19 bases left in between. The CDR3 is 17 residues long.

The rearrangement links TRBV14 to TRBJ2-5; tentative D call: TRBD2 (7 bases). The CDR3 is 18 amino acids. The germline CDR1 and CDR2 sequences are SGHDN and FVKESK. V was pared by 1 base and J by 4 bases, with 22 bases between. CDR3 loop: CASSQGARGAGVLETQYF. CDR3 bases: TGTGCCAGCAGCCAAGGGGCCCGGGGGGCAGGGGTCCTAGAGACCCAGTACTTC.

V usage is TRBV7-3 and J usage is TRBJ2-3; D ambiguous. Between the trimmed V and J ends, which lost 2 bases and 4 bases, there was a span of 10 bases. CDR3 length: 14 residues. From germline, CDR1 is SGHTA and CDR2 FQGTGA. CDR3 in amino acids: CASSLGLPPDTQYF. The CDR3 DNA reads as TGTGCCAGCAGCTTAGGCCTCCCGCCAGATACGCAGTATTTT.

The CDR3 region is CASSPRPGGFLNTEAFF. As DNA, the CDR3 is TGTGCCAGCAGCCCCCGGCCAGGGGGATTTTTGAACACTGAAGCTTTCTTT. J is TRBJ1-1 and V is TRBV9; 7 bases agree with TRBD1. CDR1 and CDR2 (germline): SGDLS, YYNGEE. This CDR3 has 17 amino acids. Trimming cost V 4 bases and J 0 bases; bases outside gene matches: 12.

The chain recombines TRBV5-1 with TRBJ2-7; weak D call: TRBD2 (6 bases). Germline-derived CDR1 and CDR2 are SGHRS and YFSETQ. The germline V and J ends were trimmed by 4 bases and 3 bases, with 8 bases remaining between them. This CDR3 is 12 amino acids long. CDR3 amino acids: CASSRGDYEQYF. The CDR3, as DNA: TGCGCCAGCAGCCGCGGGGACTACGAGCAGTACTTC. The entire variable domain, with the rest obtained from reference TRBV5-1 and TRBJ2-7, is as follows: KAGVTQTPRYLIKTRGQQVTLSCSPISGHRSVSWYQQTPGQGLQFLFEYFSETQRNKGNFPGRFSGRQFSNSRSEMNVSTLELGDSALYLCASSRGDYEQYFGPGTRLTVT.

The J gene is TRBJ2-7, the V gene TRBV3-1 (or the pseudogene TRBV3-2); weak D call: TRBD1 (6 bases). Trimming pared 2 bases from V and 2 bases from J, leaving 13 bases between. The V gene's germline CDR1 is LGHDT and CDR2 YNNKEL (reference sequence). This CDR3 region has 15 residues. The CDR3 DNA is TGTGCCAGCAGCCAAAACGTAGGACAGACCTACGAGCAGTACTTC. It specifies CASSQNVGQTYEQYF.

The rearrangement links TRBV28 to TRBJ1-5; no clear D gene. V was pared by 4 bases and J by 7 bases, with 8 bases between. The CDR3 contains 12 residues. CDR1 and CDR2 from the germline V gene are MDHEN and SYDVKM. The DNA of the CDR3 is TGTGCCAGCAGTTATCAGAGGCAGCCCCAGCATTTT. Amino acid sequence: CASSYQRQPQHF. Combining the CDR3 with reference TRBV28 and TRBJ1-5 gives the whole variable domain DVKVTQSSRYLVKRTGEKVFLECVQDMDHENMFWYRQDPGLGLRLIYFSYDVKMKEKGDIPEGYSVSREKKERFSLILESASTNQTSMYLCASSYQRQPQHFGDGTRLSIL.

The chain has TRBV6-6 and TRBJ2-6; unclear D gene. Germline CDR1 is MNHNY and CDR2 is SVGAGI (reference sequence). The ends were cut back, 6 bases at V and 1 base at J, with 7 bases in the middle. CDR3 length equals 14 residues. The DNA of the CDR3 is TGTGCCAGCAGCTCTAGATCTGGGGCCAACGTCCTGACTTTC. Translating it yields CASSSRSGANVLTF.

This rearrangement joins TRBV6-6 to TRBJ2-6; tentative D call: TRBD1 (6 bases). In germline, CDR1 is MNHNY, CDR2 SVGAGI (reference sequence). V was trimmed by 7 bases and J by 0 bases, leaving 16 bases between them. CDR3 length: 17 amino acids. CDR3 region: CASTRSTGYSGANVLTF. As DNA, the CDR3 is TGTGCCAGCACTAGATCTACAGGGTACTCTGGGGCCAACGTCCTGACTTTC.

The genes are TRBV5-6 and TRBJ1-1; D possibly corresponds to TRBD1 (6 bases). Trimming removed 4 bases from V and 1 base from J, with 14 bases in between. The CDR3 spans 15 residues. Germline V gene lookup returns CDR1 SGHDT and CDR2 YYEEEE. DNA of the CDR3: TGTGCCAGCAGCCCCCGGGACACAGGGAACACTGAAGCTTTCTTT. Translating it yields CASSPRDTGNTEAFF.

The chain employs TRBV6-5 and TRBJ1-1; possibly TRBD1 for D (5 bases). The V gene's germline CDR1 is MNHEY and CDR2 SVGAGI. This CDR3 has 12 amino acids. Between the trimmed V and J ends, which lost 5 bases and 11 bases, there was a span of 15 bases. The CDR3 DNA follows: TGTGCCAGCAGTCCCCGGGGGGGGAAGGCTTTCTTT. Its translation is CASSPRGGKAFF.

The V call is TRBV5-6, the J call TRBJ1-1; 7 positions agree with TRBD1. Germline V gives CDR1 SGHDT, CDR2 YYEEEE. Trimming at V came to 0 bases and at J to 5 bases, leaving 4 bases not matched to a gene. The CDR3 has 14 residues. CDR3: CASSLGQGLTEAFF. Written as DNA, the CDR3 is TGTGCCAGCAGCTTGGGACAGGGTTTGACTGAAGCTTTCTTT.